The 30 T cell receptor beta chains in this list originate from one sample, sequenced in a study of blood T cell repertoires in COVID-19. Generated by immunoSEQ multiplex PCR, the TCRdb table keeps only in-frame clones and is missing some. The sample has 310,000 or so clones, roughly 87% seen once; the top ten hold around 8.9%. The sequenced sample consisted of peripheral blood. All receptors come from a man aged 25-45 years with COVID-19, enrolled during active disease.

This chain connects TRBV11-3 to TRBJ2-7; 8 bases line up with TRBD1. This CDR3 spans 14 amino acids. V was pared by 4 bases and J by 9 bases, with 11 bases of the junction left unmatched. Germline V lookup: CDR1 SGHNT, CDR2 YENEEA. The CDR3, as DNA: TGTGCCAGCAGCTCCTCCGCCGACAGGGGACGGCAGTACTTC. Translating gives CASSSSADRGRQYF.

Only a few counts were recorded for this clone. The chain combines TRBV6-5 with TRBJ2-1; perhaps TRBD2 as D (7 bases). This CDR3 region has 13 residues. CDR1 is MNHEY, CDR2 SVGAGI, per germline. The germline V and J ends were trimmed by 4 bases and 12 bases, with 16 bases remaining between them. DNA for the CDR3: TGTGCCAGCAGTTCACCCGGGGGCGGGAGGCAGTTCTTC. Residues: CASSSPGGGRQFF.

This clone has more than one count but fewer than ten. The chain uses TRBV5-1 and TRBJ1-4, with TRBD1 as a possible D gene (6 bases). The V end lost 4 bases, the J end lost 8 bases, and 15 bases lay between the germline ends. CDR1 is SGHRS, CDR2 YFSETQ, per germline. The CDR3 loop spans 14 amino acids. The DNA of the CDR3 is TGCGCCAGCAGCCAAACCCAGGGGAAGGAAAAACTGTTTTTT. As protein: CASSQTQGKEKLFF.

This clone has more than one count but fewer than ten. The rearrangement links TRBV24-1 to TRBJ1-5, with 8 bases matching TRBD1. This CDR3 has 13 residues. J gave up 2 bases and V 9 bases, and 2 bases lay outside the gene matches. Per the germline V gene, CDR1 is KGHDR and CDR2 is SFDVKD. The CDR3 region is CATGQGGNQPQHF. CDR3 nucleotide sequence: TGTGCCACCGGACAGGGCGGCAATCAGCCCCAGCATTTT.

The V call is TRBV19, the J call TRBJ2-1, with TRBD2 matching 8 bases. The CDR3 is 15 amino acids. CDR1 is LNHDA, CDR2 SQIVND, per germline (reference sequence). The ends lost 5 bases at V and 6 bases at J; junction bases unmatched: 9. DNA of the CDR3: TGTGCCAGTAGTTCGTCCGGGGGGGCCGGCAATGAGCAGTTCTTC. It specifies CASSSSGGAGNEQFF.

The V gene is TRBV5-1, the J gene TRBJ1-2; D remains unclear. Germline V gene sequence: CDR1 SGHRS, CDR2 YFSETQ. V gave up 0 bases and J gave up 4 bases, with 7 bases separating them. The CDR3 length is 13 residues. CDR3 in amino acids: CASSLGGTYGYTF. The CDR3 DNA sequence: TGCGCCAGCAGCTTGGGCGGTACCTATGGCTACACCTTC.

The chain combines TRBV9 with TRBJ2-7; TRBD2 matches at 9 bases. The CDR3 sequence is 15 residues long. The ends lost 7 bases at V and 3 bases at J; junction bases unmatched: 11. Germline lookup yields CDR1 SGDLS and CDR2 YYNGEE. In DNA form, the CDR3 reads TGTGCCAGCGGTCAGGGGACTAGCCAAGTCTACGAGCAGTACTTC. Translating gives CASGQGTSQVYEQYF.

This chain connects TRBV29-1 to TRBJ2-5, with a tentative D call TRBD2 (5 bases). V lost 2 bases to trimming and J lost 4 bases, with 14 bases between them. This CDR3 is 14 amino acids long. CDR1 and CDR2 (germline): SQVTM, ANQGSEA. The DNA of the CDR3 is TGCAGCGTTGAAAAAAGCCGGGGTGCAGAGACCCAGTACTTC. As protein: CSVEKSRGAETQYF.

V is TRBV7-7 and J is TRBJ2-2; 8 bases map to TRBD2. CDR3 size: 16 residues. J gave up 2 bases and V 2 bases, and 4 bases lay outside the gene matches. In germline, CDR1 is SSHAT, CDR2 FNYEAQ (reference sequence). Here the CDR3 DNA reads TGTGCCAGCAGCTTACGTCGGGGGGGCAACACCGGGGAGCTGTTTTTT. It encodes CASSLRRGGNTGELFF.

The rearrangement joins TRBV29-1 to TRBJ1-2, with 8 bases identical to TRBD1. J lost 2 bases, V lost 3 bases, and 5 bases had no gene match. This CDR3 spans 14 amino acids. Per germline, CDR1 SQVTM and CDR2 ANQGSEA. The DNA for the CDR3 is TGCAGCGTTGATATACGACAGGGGAACTATGGCTACACCTTC. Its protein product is CSVDIRQGNYGYTF.

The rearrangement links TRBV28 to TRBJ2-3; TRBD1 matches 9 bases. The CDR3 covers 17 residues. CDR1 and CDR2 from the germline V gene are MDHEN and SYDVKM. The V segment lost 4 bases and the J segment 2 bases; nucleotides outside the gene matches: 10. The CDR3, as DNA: TGTGCCAGCAGTTCGGTGGCCGGGACAGGGTTCACAGATACGCAGTATTTT. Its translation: CASSSVAGTGFTDTQYF.

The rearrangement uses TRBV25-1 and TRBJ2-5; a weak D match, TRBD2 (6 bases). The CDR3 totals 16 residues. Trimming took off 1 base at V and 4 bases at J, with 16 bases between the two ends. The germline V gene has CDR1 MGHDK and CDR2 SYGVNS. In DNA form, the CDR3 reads TGTGCCAGCAGTGAATTACGGGGGATAGTTGGAGAGACCCAGTACTTC. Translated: CASSELRGIVGETQYF.

Written as DNA, the CDR3 is TGCGCCAGCAGCCAAGATCGGGGACAGGGGAACACTGAAGCTTTCTTT. Its protein product is CASSQDRGQGNTEAFF. The chain uses TRBV4-3 and TRBJ1-1; 9 bases align to TRBD1. The V segment lost 0 bases and the J segment 1 base; nucleotides outside the gene matches: 3. The CDR3 has 16 residues. The V gene's germline CDR1 is LGHNA and CDR2 YSLEER.

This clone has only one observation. The CDR3 DNA reads TGTGCCACCAGCGGCGTGCGGCAAGCAGAGACCCAGTACTTC. Amino acid sequence: CATSGVRQAETQYF. V usage is TRBV15 and J usage is TRBJ2-5; D remains ambiguous. The CDR3 is 14 amino acids. V dropped 5 bases and J dropped 4 bases, with 14 bases sitting between them. CDR1 LNHNV and CDR2 YYDKDF come from the germline V gene (reference sequence).

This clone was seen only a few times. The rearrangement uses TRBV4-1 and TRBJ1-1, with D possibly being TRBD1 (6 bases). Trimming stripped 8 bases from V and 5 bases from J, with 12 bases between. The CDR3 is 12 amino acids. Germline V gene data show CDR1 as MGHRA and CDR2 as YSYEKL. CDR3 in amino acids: CASRTQGTEAFF. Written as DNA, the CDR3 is TGCGCCAGCCGAACTCAGGGGACTGAAGCTTTCTTT.

The CDR3 DNA reads TGTGCCAGCAGTTTATCAGCGGAAACAGATACGCAGTATTTT. Its translation: CASSLSAETDTQYF. The V and J genes are TRBV27 and TRBJ2-3; tentatively, D is TRBD2 (5 bases). The germline gives CDR1 MNHEY, CDR2 SMNVEV (reference sequence). The V and J ends lost 0 bases and 3 bases respectively, with 7 bases between them. CDR3 size: 14 residues.

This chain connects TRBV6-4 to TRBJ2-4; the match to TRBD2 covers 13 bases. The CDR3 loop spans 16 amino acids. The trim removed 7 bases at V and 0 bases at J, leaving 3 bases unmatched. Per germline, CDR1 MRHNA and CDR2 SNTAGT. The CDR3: CASTGTSGVAKNIQYF. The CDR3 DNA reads TGTGCCAGCACAGGGACTAGCGGGGTAGCCAAAAACATTCAGTACTTC.

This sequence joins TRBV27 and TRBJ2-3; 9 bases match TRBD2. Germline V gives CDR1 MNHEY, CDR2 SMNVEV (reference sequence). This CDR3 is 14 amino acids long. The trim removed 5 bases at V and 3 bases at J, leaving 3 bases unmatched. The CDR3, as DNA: TGTGCCAGCAGTCCAGCGGGAGGTACAGATACGCAGTATTTT. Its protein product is CASSPAGGTDTQYF.

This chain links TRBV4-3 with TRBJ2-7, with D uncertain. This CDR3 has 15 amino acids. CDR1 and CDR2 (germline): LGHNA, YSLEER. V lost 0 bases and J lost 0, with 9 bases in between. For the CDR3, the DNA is TGCGCCAGCAGCCAAGATTGGCCTGGCTCCTACGAGCAGTACTTC. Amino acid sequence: CASSQDWPGSYEQYF.

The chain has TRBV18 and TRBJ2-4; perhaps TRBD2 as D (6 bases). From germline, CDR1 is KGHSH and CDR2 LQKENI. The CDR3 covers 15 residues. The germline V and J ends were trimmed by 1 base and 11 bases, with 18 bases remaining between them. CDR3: CASSPQEGNGRFQYF. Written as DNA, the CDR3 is TGTGCCAGCTCACCACAGGAGGGGAATGGAAGATTTCAGTACTTC.

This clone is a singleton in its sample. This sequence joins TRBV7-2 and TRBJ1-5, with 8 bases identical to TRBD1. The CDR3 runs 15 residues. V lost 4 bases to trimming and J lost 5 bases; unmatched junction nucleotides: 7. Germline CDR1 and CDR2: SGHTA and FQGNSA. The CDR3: CASSSGQGGYQPQHF. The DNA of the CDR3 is TGTGCCAGCAGCTCAGGACAGGGTGGCTATCAGCCCCAGCATTTT.

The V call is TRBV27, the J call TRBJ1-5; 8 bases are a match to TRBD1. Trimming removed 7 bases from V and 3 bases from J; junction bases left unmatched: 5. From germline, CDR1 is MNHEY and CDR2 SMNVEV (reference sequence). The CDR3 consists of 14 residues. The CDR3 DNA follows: TGTGCCAGCACCGACAGGGGTCCCAATCAGCCCCAGCATTTT. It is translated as CASTDRGPNQPQHF.

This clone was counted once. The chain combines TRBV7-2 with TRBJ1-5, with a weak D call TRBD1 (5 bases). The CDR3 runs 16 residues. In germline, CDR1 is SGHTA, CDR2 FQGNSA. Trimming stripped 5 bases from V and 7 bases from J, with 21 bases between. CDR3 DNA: TGTGCCAGCAGCGTCAGTGCAGGGACTCCTCTACAGCCCCAGCATTTT. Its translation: CASSVSAGTPLQPQHF. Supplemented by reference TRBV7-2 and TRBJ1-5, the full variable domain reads GAGVSQSPSNKVTEKGKDVELRCDPISGHTALYWYRQSLGQGLEFLIYFQGNSAPDKSGLPSDRFSAERTGGSVSTLTIQRTQQEDSAVYLCASSVSAGTPLQPQHFGDGTRLSIL.

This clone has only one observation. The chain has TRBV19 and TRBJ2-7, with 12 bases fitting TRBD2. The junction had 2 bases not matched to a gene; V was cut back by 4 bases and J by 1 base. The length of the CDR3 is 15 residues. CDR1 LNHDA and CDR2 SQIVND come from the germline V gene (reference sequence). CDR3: CASSKTSGSSYEQYF. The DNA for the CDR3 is TGTGCCAGTAGTAAGACTAGCGGGAGTTCCTACGAGCAGTACTTC.

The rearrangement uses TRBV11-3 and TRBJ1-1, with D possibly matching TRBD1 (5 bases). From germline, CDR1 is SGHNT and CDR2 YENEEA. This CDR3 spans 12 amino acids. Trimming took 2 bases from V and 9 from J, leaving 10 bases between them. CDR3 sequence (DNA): TGTGCCAGCAGCTTAAGGGGCGGCCAAGCTTTCTTT. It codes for CASSLRGGQAFF. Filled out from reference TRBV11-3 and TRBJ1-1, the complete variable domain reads EAGVVQSPRYKIIEKKQPVAFWCNPISGHNTLYWYLQNLGQGPELLIRYENEEAVDDSQLPKDRFSAERLKGVDSTLKIQPAELGDSAVYLCASSLRGGQAFFGQGTRLTVV.

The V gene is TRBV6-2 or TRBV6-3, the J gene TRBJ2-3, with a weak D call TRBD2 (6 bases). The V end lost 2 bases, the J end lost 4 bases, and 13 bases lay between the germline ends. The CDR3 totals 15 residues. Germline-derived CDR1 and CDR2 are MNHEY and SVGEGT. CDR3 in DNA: TGTGCCAGCAGTTACGGCGGAGGGGACCCAGATACGCAGTATTTT. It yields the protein CASSYGGGDPDTQYF.

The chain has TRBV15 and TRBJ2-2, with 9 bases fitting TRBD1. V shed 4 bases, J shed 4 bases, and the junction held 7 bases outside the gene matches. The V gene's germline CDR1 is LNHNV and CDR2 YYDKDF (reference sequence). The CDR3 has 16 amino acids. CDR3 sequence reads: CATSTRDREPTGELFF. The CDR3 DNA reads TGTGCCACCAGCACCCGGGACAGGGAACCCACCGGGGAGCTGTTTTTT.

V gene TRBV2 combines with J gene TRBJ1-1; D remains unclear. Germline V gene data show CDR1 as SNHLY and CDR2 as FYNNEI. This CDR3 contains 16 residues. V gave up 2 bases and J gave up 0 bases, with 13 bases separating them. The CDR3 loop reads CASSELPPRLNTEAFF. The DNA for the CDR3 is TGTGCCAGCAGTGAACTCCCACCTAGGTTGAACACTGAAGCTTTCTTT.

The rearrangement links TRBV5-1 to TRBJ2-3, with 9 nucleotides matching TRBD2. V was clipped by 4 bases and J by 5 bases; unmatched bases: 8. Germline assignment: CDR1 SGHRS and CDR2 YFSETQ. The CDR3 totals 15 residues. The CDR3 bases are TGCGCCAGCAGCCCAGGGGGACTAGCTAGAGATACGCAGTATTTT. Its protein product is CASSPGGLARDTQYF.

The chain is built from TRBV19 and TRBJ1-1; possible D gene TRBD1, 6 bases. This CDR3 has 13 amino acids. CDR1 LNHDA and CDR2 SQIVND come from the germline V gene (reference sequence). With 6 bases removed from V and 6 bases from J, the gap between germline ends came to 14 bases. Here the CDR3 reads CASRTQGRAEAFF. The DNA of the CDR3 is TGTGCCAGTAGAACACAGGGACGGGCTGAAGCTTTCTTT.